These 30 T cell receptor beta chains originate from one sample sequenced in a study of CD8 T cells in ankylosing spondylitis. Study results and caveats: A TCR beta motif of about eight highly homologous variants seemed to mark ankylosing spondylitis blood.

Antigen specificity for these receptors is unknown. TCRdb re-derived calls from the 5' RACE reads in MiXCR, one entry per CDR3 protein. In the table there are hundreds of thousands of distinct CDR3 sequences, roughly 13% of which are singletons. Sequencing was carried out using blood, either unsorted or a sorted T cell fraction (not recorded which). The receptors were gathered from a male donor with ankylosing spondylitis.

There are many counts of this clonotype. The CDR3 sequence: CAISGAQGVGTGPSPLHF. The CDR3 coding sequence is TGTGCCATCAGTGGCGCCCAGGGGGTCGGGACAGGACCGTCACCCCTCCACTTT. This chain connects TRBV10-3 to TRBJ1-6; TRBD1 matches at 8 bases. Per germline, CDR1 ENHRY and CDR2 SYGVKD. The J segment lost 10 bases and the V segment lost 4 bases, leaving 18 bases of the junction unmatched. CDR3 length: 18 residues.

This clonotype was seen a handful of times. The CDR3 bases are TGTGCCAGCAGACCAGACAGGGAGAAAACTGAAGCTTTCTTT. Its translation is CASRPDREKTEAFF. This sequence joins TRBV12-3 or TRBV12-4 and TRBJ1-1, with 7 bases fitting TRBD1. The CDR3 is 14 residues long. The V gene end was trimmed by 6 bases and the J gene end by 5 bases; junction bases not matched to a gene: 9.

This clonotype was recorded only once. The genes are TRBV7-2 and TRBJ2-3; D is unclear. The CDR3 runs to 15 residues. Germline V CDR1 and CDR2: SGHTA, FQGNSA. V shed 5 bases and J shed 0 bases, with 12 bases lying between them. CDR3 sequence: CASSPRARSTDTQYF. The CDR3 coding sequence is TGTGCCAGCAGCCCTAGGGCTAGAAGCACAGATACGCAGTATTTT. The variable domain in full, with the rest retrieved from reference TRBV7-2 and TRBJ2-3, is GAGVSQSPSNKVTEKGKDVELRCDPISGHTALYWYRQSLGQGLEFLIYFQGNSAPDKSGLPSDRFSAERTGGSVSTLTIQRTQQEDSAVYLCASSPRARSTDTQYFGPGTRLTVL.

The chain uses TRBV6-2 or TRBV6-3 and TRBJ2-7, with 13 bases fitting TRBD2. Germline CDR1 MNHEY, CDR2 SVGEGT. The length of the CDR3 is 14 residues. With V trimmed by 6 bases and J by 3 bases, 2 bases remained unmatched. The CDR3 loop reads CASSRLAGGYEQYF. Here the CDR3 DNA reads TGTGCCAGCAGCCGACTAGCGGGGGGCTACGAGCAGTACTTC.

This clonotype was seen just once. The junction shows a germline mismatch at one end, possibly a read error. The chain employs TRBV10-3 and TRBJ1-5; weak D call: TRBD1 (5 bases). This CDR3 comprises 13 residues. The germline CDR1 and CDR2 sequences are ENHRY and SYGVKD. CDR3 coding DNA: TGTGCCATCGGTGAAGACAGAGATCAGCCCCAGCATTTT. Residues: CAIGEDRDQPQHF.

In its sample, this clonotype was seen a few times. This sequence joins TRBV27 and TRBJ2-1; D may match TRBD1 or TRBD2 (6 bases each). The CDR3 has 14 amino acids. V shed 6 bases and J shed 4 bases, with 13 bases lying between them. The germline gives CDR1 MNHEY, CDR2 SMNVEV (reference sequence). CDR3 nucleotide sequence: TGTGCCAGCAGAAAGGGGGGTCTTTACAATGAGCAGTTCTTC. It codes for CASRKGGLYNEQFF.

This clonotype was observed a few times. The rearrangement links TRBV12-3 or TRBV12-4 to TRBJ2-5; maybe TRBD2 (6 bases). V gave up 5 bases and J gave up 5 bases, with 15 bases separating them. The CDR3 loop spans 14 amino acids. The CDR3 protein is CASSPWDFGETQYF. The DNA for the CDR3 is TGTGCCAGCAGTCCTTGGGACTTTGGGGAGACCCAGTACTTC.

J is TRBJ1-2 and V is TRBV12-3 or TRBV12-4; D is unclear. The V and J ends lost 4 bases and 4 bases respectively, with 7 bases between them. This CDR3 is built from 12 residues. For the CDR3, the DNA is TGTGCCAGCAGTTCCCTCCTCTATGGCTACACCTTC. Translated, it gives CASSSLLYGYTF.

V is TRBV2 and J is TRBJ2-7; the match to TRBD2 covers 10 bases. With 2 bases clipped from V and 1 base from J, the junction kept 14 bases outside the gene matches. The germline V gene has CDR1 SNHLY and CDR2 FYNNEI. The CDR3 runs 19 residues. The CDR3 nucleotides are TGTGCCAGCAGTGAACAGGCCAGCGGGAGGGCCTGGAGGTCCTACGAGCAGTACTTC. Translation: CASSEQASGRAWRSYEQYF.

This clonotype was seen a handful of times. CDR3 amino acids: CAISEPRLANEQFF. CDR3 coding DNA: TGTGCCATCAGTGAGCCTAGACTAGCGAATGAGCAGTTCTTC. The chain combines TRBV10-3 with TRBJ2-1, with 8 bases matching TRBD2. V was pared by 2 bases and J by 7 bases, with 4 bases of the junction left unmatched. CDR1 and CDR2 from the germline V gene are ENHRY and SYGVKD. The CDR3 runs 14 residues.

This chain connects TRBV5-1 to TRBJ2-2; TRBD2 aligns across 9 bases. The CDR3 consists of 16 residues. V lost 2 bases, J lost 5 bases, and 7 bases stayed unmatched. The V gene's germline CDR1 is SGHRS and CDR2 YFSETQ. CDR3 protein: CASSFGTSRLTGELFF. CDR3 coding DNA: TGCGCCAGCAGCTTCGGGACTAGCAGACTTACCGGGGAGCTGTTTTTT.

The sample holds many counts of this clonotype. The genes are TRBV3-1 and TRBJ1-1, with D perhaps TRBD1 (5 bases). The length of the CDR3 is 15 residues. The germline gives CDR1 LGHDT, CDR2 YNNKEL (reference sequence). Trimming took 1 base from V and 4 from J, leaving 13 bases between them. The DNA of the CDR3 is TGTGCCAGCAGCCAAGTCACGGGGCGGGCCACTGAAGCTTTCTTT. Protein: CASSQVTGRATEAFF.

The rearrangement uses TRBV20-1 and TRBJ1-1; D perhaps matches TRBD1 (5 bases). The V end was cut by 3 bases, the J end by 4 bases, with 12 bases between. In germline, CDR1 is DFQATT, CDR2 SNEGSKA (reference sequence). The CDR3 is 13 amino acids. The CDR3 is CSARWGVSTEAFF. DNA for the CDR3: TGCAGTGCTAGGTGGGGGGTTTCCACTGAAGCTTTCTTT.

This clonotype was counted at least ten times. The genes are TRBV29-1 and TRBJ1-1; D perhaps matches TRBD1 (6 bases). Germline V gives CDR1 SQVTM, CDR2 ANQGSEA. The CDR3 runs to 13 residues. Trimming removed 7 bases from V and 5 bases from J, with 17 bases in between. CDR3 sequence: CSASFGGPTEAFF. The CDR3 DNA sequence: TGCAGCGCCTCGTTCGGGGGGCCAACTGAAGCTTTCTTT.

This clonotype was seen a few times. The chain couples TRBV29-1 to TRBJ2-6; D uncertain. Trimming took 5 bases from V and 1 from J, leaving 9 bases between them. In germline, CDR1 is SQVTM, CDR2 ANQGSEA. The CDR3 runs to 14 residues. The CDR3 sequence: CSVYTESGANVLTF. The CDR3, as DNA: TGCAGCGTTTATACAGAGTCTGGGGCCAACGTCCTGACTTTC. Filled out from reference TRBV29-1 and TRBJ2-6, the complete variable domain reads SAVISQKPSRDICQRGTSLTIQCQVDSQVTMMFWYRQQPGQSLTLIATANQGSEATYESGFVIDKFPISRPNLTFSTLTVSNMSPEDSSIYLCSVYTESGANVLTFGAGSRLTVL.

The chain carries TRBV3-1 and TRBJ2-7, with unresolved D. This CDR3 region has 13 residues. V was cut by 2 bases and J by 6 bases, with 11 bases left in between. Looked up from germline, CDR1 is LGHDT and CDR2 is YNNKEL (reference sequence). CDR3 DNA: TGTGCCAGCAGCCAACCCGGCCGAGGCGAGCAGTACGTC. It encodes CASSQPGRGEQYV.

This rearrangement joins TRBV5-1 to TRBJ2-5; TRBD2 matches 7 bases. The CDR3 length is 15 residues. Losses at the gene ends were 5 bases for V and 5 bases for J; bases not matched to a gene: 12. Germline values: CDR1 SGHRS, CDR2 YFSETQ. Here the CDR3 reads CASSTLAGVEETQYF. Written as DNA, the CDR3 is TGCGCCAGCAGTACCTTGGCGGGAGTGGAGGAGACCCAGTACTTC.

This clonotype was seen a handful of times. The rearrangement uses TRBV6-2 or TRBV6-3 and TRBJ2-2; no reliable D call. CDR1 is MNHEY, CDR2 SVGEGT, per germline. V was cut by 6 bases and J by 3 bases, with 8 bases left in between. The CDR3 has 13 residues. CDR3 DNA sequence: TGTGCCAGCAGGGAAGTGGACACCGGGGAGCTGTTTTTT. As protein: CASREVDTGELFF.

This clonotype came up many times. One end of the junction fails to match germline, which may point to a read error. V is TRBV5-1 and J is TRBJ2-5; D uncertain. CDR1 and CDR2 (germline): SGHRS, YFSETQ. The length of the CDR3 is 13 residues. CDR3 sequence: CASSLEPEETQYF. The CDR3 nucleotides are TGTGCCAGCAGCTTAGAGCCTGAGGAGACCCAGTACTTC.

The rearrangement uses TRBV6-1 and TRBJ2-1; 9 bases match TRBD2. The CDR3 is made up of 16 amino acids. V gave up 4 bases and J gave up 0 bases; unmatched junction bases: 4. Looked up from germline, CDR1 is MNHNS and CDR2 is SASEGT. Written as DNA, the CDR3 is TGTGCCAGCAGTGGACTAGCGGCCAGCTCCTACAATGAGCAGTTCTTC. It translates to CASSGLAASSYNEQFF.

This clonotype was found a few times. The rearrangement uses TRBV7-9 and TRBJ2-5; 9 bases are a match to TRBD2. Germline values: CDR1 SEHNR, CDR2 FQNEAQ (reference sequence). The CDR3 is 14 residues long. V gave up 2 bases and J gave up 4 bases; unmatched junction bases: 2. The CDR3 bases are TGTGCCAGCAGCTTACTAGCGGGAAGAGAGACCCAGTACTTC. Encoded protein: CASSLLAGRETQYF.

A few counts support this clonotype. The chain combines TRBV20-1 with TRBJ1-5; 7 bases are shared with TRBD1. The CDR3 is 14 residues long. V shed 4 bases and J 4 bases; nucleotides not matched to a gene: 7. From germline, CDR1 is DFQATT and CDR2 SNEGSKA (reference sequence). CDR3 coding DNA: TGCAGTGCTACAAGACAGGGTTGGAATCAGCCCCAGCATTTT. Its translation is CSATRQGWNQPQHF.

The gene calls are TRBV4-1 and TRBJ1-2; D possibly corresponds to TRBD1 (5 bases). The germline V gene has CDR1 MGHRA and CDR2 YSYEKL. V dropped 0 bases and J dropped 4 bases, with 15 bases sitting between them. This CDR3 contains 16 residues. The CDR3 protein is CASSQDSEGLGYGYTF. In nucleotides, the CDR3 is TGCGCCAGCAGCCAAGATTCCGAGGGACTCGGCTATGGCTACACCTTC.

This clonotype was observed a handful of times. The chain couples TRBV27 to TRBJ2-1, with a tentative D call TRBD1 (6 bases). The CDR3 sequence is 15 residues long. Germline V CDR1 and CDR2: MNHEY, SMNVEV (reference sequence). V was trimmed by 5 bases and J by 4 bases, leaving 15 bases between them. CDR3 protein: CASSLPGTRYNEQFF. The CDR3 DNA follows: TGTGCCAGCAGTCTTCCCGGGACAAGGTACAATGAGCAGTTCTTC.

The rearrangement uses TRBV12-3 or TRBV12-4 and TRBJ2-1; TRBD2 is a possible D gene (5 bases). The CDR3 covers 14 residues. The germline V and J ends were trimmed by 5 bases and 2 bases, with 10 bases remaining between them. The CDR3 sequence is CASSIEGTYNEQFF. The DNA of the CDR3 is TGTGCCAGCAGTATCGAGGGAACCTACAATGAGCAGTTCTTC.

The rearrangement uses TRBV5-5 and TRBJ2-3; unclear D gene. CDR3 size: 14 residues. V lost 2 bases to trimming and J lost 4 bases, with 11 bases between them. CDR1 and CDR2 from the germline V gene are SGHKS and YYEKEE (reference sequence). In DNA, the CDR3 is TGTGCCAGCAGCTTTTGGGGATCGGCAGATACGCAGTATTTT. Its translation: CASSFWGSADTQYF.

This clonotype appeared a few times. V and J are TRBV12-3 or TRBV12-4 and TRBJ1-1; no clear D. CDR3 length equals 14 residues. The ends were cut back, 0 bases at V and 6 bases at J, with 11 bases in the middle. This CDR3 is CASSLAPGHPEAFF. In DNA, the CDR3 is TGTGCCAGCAGTTTAGCGCCCGGGCACCCTGAAGCTTTCTTT.

This clonotype showed up just a few times. V and J are TRBV5-1 and TRBJ1-3, with D unresolved. This CDR3 region has 15 residues. Trimming removed 0 bases from V and 1 base from J, with 8 bases in between. The V gene's germline CDR1 is SGHRS and CDR2 YFSETQ. CDR3 loop: CASSLGPSSGNTIYF. In DNA form, the CDR3 reads TGCGCCAGCAGCTTGGGCCCGTCATCTGGAAACACCATATATTTT.

This clonotype was observed a few times. J is TRBJ1-1 and V is TRBV24-1, with 7 bases matching TRBD1. The CDR3 extends over 14 amino acids. V was clipped by 5 bases and J by 8 bases; unmatched bases: 10. Germline V gene lookup returns CDR1 KGHDR and CDR2 SFDVKD. In DNA form, the CDR3 reads TGTGCCACCAGTGGTACCAACAGGGGAGGGGAAGCTTTCTTT. Amino acids: CATSGTNRGGEAFF.

A few counts support this clonotype. The chain recombines TRBV11-1 with TRBJ2-7, with 9 bases that match TRBD2. The CDR3 is made up of 16 amino acids. V lost 5 bases and J lost 0; bases outside the gene matches: 8. Germline CDR1 and CDR2: SGHAT and FQDESV (reference sequence). In DNA, the CDR3 is TGTGCCAGCAGCCGAAATAGCGGGAGCCCCTCCTACGAGCAGTACTTC. Protein: CASSRNSGSPSYEQYF.